This T cell receptor beta chain was found in a study of cytomegalovirus exposure and HLA in healthy donors. Primers included in the PCR were 60 Vbeta and 13 Jbeta primers. Some clones are missing from TCRdb's copy, which holds only in-frame ones; the method was immunoSEQ multiplex PCR. This table holds about 72,000 clones. Sequenced: PBMCs. The TCR comes from a middle-aged man in good health and CMV-seronegative.

The CDR3 nucleotides read TGTGCCATCTCGGACAGGCTGAGTGACATTCAGTACTTC. Residues: CAISDRLSDIQYF. This rearrangement joins TRBV2 to TRBJ2-4, with 7 bases aligning to TRBD1. This CDR3 comprises 13 residues. The V and J ends lost 10 bases and 8 bases, in that order; junction bases with no gene match: 11. Germline CDR1 reads SNHLY; CDR2 reads FYNNEI.